Listed here are 23 T cell receptor beta chains from one sample, sequenced in a study of blood T cell repertoires in COVID-19. Generated by immunoSEQ multiplex PCR, the TCRdb table keeps only in-frame clones and is missing some. The sample has 250,000 to 350,000 clones, under 90% seen once. Source material: peripheral blood. The receptors originated from a middle-aged woman who had recovered from COVID-19.

The rearrangement links TRBV6-6 to TRBJ1-2, with D possibly TRBD1 on 5 matching bases. CDR3 length: 15 amino acids. The V gene lost 2 bases and the J gene lost 4 bases, with 14 bases spanning the gap. CDR1 is MNHNY, CDR2 SVGAGI, per germline (reference sequence). This CDR3 is CASSYMRQGVYGYTF. The DNA for the CDR3 is TGTGCCAGCAGTTACATGAGGCAGGGCGTCTATGGCTACACCTTC.

V and J are TRBV2 and TRBJ1-1; no clear D. Germline CDR1 reads SNHLY; CDR2 reads FYNNEI. The CDR3 is made up of 13 amino acids. V was cut by 6 bases and J by 3 bases, with 11 bases left in between. This chain's CDR3 is CASRRAVDTEAFF. CDR3 coding DNA: TGTGCCAGCAGGCGGGCCGTAGACACTGAAGCTTTCTTT.

The chain carries TRBV10-3 and TRBJ2-1, with 12 bases aligning to TRBD2. The germline gives CDR1 ENHRY, CDR2 SYGVKD. V lost 6 bases to trimming and J lost 5 bases; unmatched junction nucleotides: 5. The CDR3 sequence is 15 residues long. The CDR3 loop reads CAISPSGRANNEQFF. The CDR3 coding sequence is TGTGCCATCAGCCCTAGCGGGAGGGCCAACAATGAGCAGTTCTTC.

The chain uses TRBV27 and TRBJ2-7, with D possibly TRBD1 on 5 matching bases. The V and J ends lost 0 bases and 2 bases respectively, with 14 bases between them. CDR3 size: 16 residues. Germline CDR1 reads MNHEY; CDR2 reads SMNVEV (reference sequence). CDR3: CASSLSGRGRTYEQYF. CDR3 DNA: TGTGCCAGCAGTTTATCGGGTAGGGGTCGAACCTACGAGCAGTACTTC.

The chain carries TRBV30 and TRBJ1-2, with no clear D. Per the germline V gene, CDR1 is GTSNPN and CDR2 is SVGIG (reference sequence). The CDR3 extends over 15 amino acids. Trimming removed 3 bases at V and 6 bases at J, with 20 bases between. The CDR3 coding sequence is TGTGCCTGGAGCGCAACGCTCGTCGGTGTGGATGGCTACACCTTC. It is translated as CAWSATLVGVDGYTF.

The J gene is TRBJ1-2, the V gene TRBV3-1 (or the pseudogene TRBV3-2); D not certain. The CDR3 consists of 15 residues. V shed 2 bases and J shed 8 bases, with 18 bases lying between them. CDR1 LGHDT and CDR2 YNNKEL come from the germline V gene (reference sequence). CDR3 in amino acids: CASSQRQMRTMGYTF. DNA for the CDR3: TGTGCCAGCAGCCAACGCCAGATGAGGACTATGGGCTACACCTTC.

The genes are TRBV19 and TRBJ2-1; TRBD1 agrees at 12 bases. The junction had 12 bases not matched to a gene; V was cut back by 6 bases and J by 9 bases. Germline CDR1 reads LNHDA; CDR2 reads SQIVND (reference sequence). The CDR3 has 16 amino acids. Here the CDR3 DNA reads TGTGCCAGTAGCCTCCGGGACAGGGGGCTTACGGGTGAGCAGTTCTTC. It translates to CASSLRDRGLTGEQFF.

The chain recombines TRBV12-3 or TRBV12-4 with TRBJ2-5; D not resolved. CDR3 length: 13 residues. The V end lost 1 base, the J end lost 5 bases, and 8 bases lay between the germline ends. CDR3 region: CASSLVNAETQYF. CDR3 coding DNA: TGTGCCAGCAGTTTAGTTAACGCGGAGACCCAGTACTTC.

The gene calls are TRBV2 and TRBJ2-1; 7 bases are shared with TRBD1. Trimming took 6 bases from V and 0 from J; bases not matched to a gene: 5. The V gene's germline CDR1 is SNHLY and CDR2 FYNNEI. The CDR3 has 15 residues. In DNA, the CDR3 is TGTGCCAGCAGGGACAGGCTCAGCTCCTACAATGAGCAGTTCTTC. As protein: CASRDRLSSYNEQFF.

The chain has TRBV19 and TRBJ2-1; 7 bases line up with TRBD2. V gave up 4 bases and J gave up 12 bases; unmatched junction bases: 9. CDR3 length equals 13 residues. The germline V gene encodes CDR1 LNHDA and CDR2 SQIVND (reference sequence). This CDR3 is CASSTGNVAGQFF. CDR3 in DNA: TGTGCCAGTAGTACCGGAAACGTAGCGGGGCAGTTCTTC.

The chain uses TRBV11-3 and TRBJ1-3; TRBD1 might be the D (5 bases). V dropped 3 bases and J dropped 3 bases, with 24 bases sitting between them. This CDR3 has 19 residues. Germline values: CDR1 SGHNT, CDR2 YENEEA. In DNA, the CDR3 is TGTGCCAGCAGCTTCCTCCCTTTGGGTATAGGGACTTTTGGAAACACCATATATTTT. This sequence encodes CASSFLPLGIGTFGNTIYF.

This clone is a singleton in its sample. V and J are TRBV20-1 and TRBJ1-1, with 7 bases identical to TRBD1. This CDR3 comprises 11 residues. Germline assignment: CDR1 DFQATT and CDR2 SNEGSKA (reference sequence). J gave up 8 bases and V 5 bases, and 5 bases lay outside the gene matches. Here the CDR3 reads CSAVEQGEAFF. The CDR3, as DNA: TGCAGTGCTGTGGAACAGGGGGAAGCTTTCTTT.

This chain connects TRBV21-1 to TRBJ1-3; the table's D call, TRBD1, was not checked against the DNA. TRBV21-1 is reported as a pseudogene. The CDR3 sequence is 15 residues long. The CDR3 region has the DNA TGTGCCAGCAGCAAAGAAGGGGTCTCTGGAAACACCATATATTTT. It is translated as CASSKEGVSGNTIYF.

This clone appeared once. The V gene is TRBV4-1, the J gene TRBJ2-7; D is perhaps TRBD1 (5 bases). Germline-derived CDR1 and CDR2 are MGHRA and YSYEKL. This CDR3 has 14 residues. V shed 2 bases and J shed 4 bases, with 12 bases lying between them. CDR3 protein: CASSQSWGQYEQYF. The CDR3 DNA reads TGCGCCAGCAGCCAATCGTGGGGCCAATACGAGCAGTACTTC.

This clone showed up just once. The rearrangement uses TRBV21-1 and TRBJ2-3; the tabulated D call, TRBD2, remains unverified against the DNA. TRBV21-1 is termed a pseudogene. The CDR3 is 19 residues long. CDR3 residues: CASSKCPGPPSGFTDTQYF. The CDR3 region has the DNA TGTGCCAGCAGCAAATGCCCGGGCCCCCCTAGCGGGTTCACAGATACGCAGTATTTT.

The chain employs TRBV7-9 and TRBJ2-1; 12 bases are a match to TRBD2. The V and J ends lost 4 bases and 8 bases, in that order; junction bases with no gene match: 15. CDR3 size: 18 residues. Looked up from germline, CDR1 is SEHNR and CDR2 is FQNEAQ (reference sequence). The CDR3 DNA sequence: TGTGCCAGCAGCTCCCCATTCCGGACTAGCGGGATAAAGGATGAGCAGTTCTTC. It is translated as CASSSPFRTSGIKDEQFF.

V gene TRBV27 combines with J gene TRBJ2-1, with D possibly matching TRBD2 (5 bases). Germline CDR1 is MNHEY and CDR2 is SMNVEV (reference sequence). The CDR3 loop spans 12 amino acids. Trimming stripped 5 bases from V and 9 bases from J, with 11 bases between. The CDR3 loop is CASSRPGSEQFF. Here the CDR3 DNA reads TGTGCCAGCAGTCGACCGGGGAGTGAGCAGTTCTTC.

The chain uses TRBV4-1 and TRBJ2-7; D may be TRBD1 (6 bases). V lost 6 bases and J 0 bases, leaving 12 bases between the germline ends. This CDR3 contains 14 residues. In germline, CDR1 is MGHRA, CDR2 YSYEKL. The CDR3 nucleotides read TGCGCCAGCAGGTGGGGGCAGAACTCCTACGAGCAGTACTTC. It codes for CASRWGQNSYEQYF.

This clone was recorded once. The V and J genes are TRBV11-3 and TRBJ1-1; tentative D call: TRBD1 (6 bases). V lost 0 bases, J lost 4 bases, and 12 bases lay in between. The CDR3 sequence is 15 residues long. Germline V lookup: CDR1 SGHNT, CDR2 YENEEA. CDR3 DNA sequence: TGTGCCAGCAGCTTAGAGGGGGACACCGTCACTGAAGCTTTCTTT. This translates into CASSLEGDTVTEAFF. Together with reference TRBV11-3 and TRBJ1-1, the CDR3 gives the full variable domain: EAGVVQSPRYKIIEKKQPVAFWCNPISGHNTLYWYLQNLGQGPELLIRYENEEAVDDSQLPKDRFSAERLKGVDSTLKIQPAELGDSAVYLCASSLEGDTVTEAFFGQGTRLTVV.

The chain links TRBV2 to TRBJ1-5; possible D gene TRBD1, 5 bases. Germline V lookup: CDR1 SNHLY, CDR2 FYNNEI. This CDR3 is 16 amino acids long. V was cut by 3 bases and J by 1 base, with 13 bases left in between. CDR3: CASSEWTSPSNQPQHF. The CDR3 DNA sequence: TGTGCCAGCAGTGAGTGGACATCGCCGAGCAATCAGCCCCAGCATTTT.

The chain joins TRBV2 to TRBJ2-1, with D uncertain. CDR1 and CDR2 (germline): SNHLY, FYNNEI. The CDR3 has 15 amino acids. The V end lost 5 bases, the J end lost 7 bases, and 18 bases lay between the germline ends. This chain's CDR3 is CASSKSAFGTNEQFF. For the CDR3, the DNA is TGTGCCAGCAGTAAGAGCGCCTTTGGTACTAATGAGCAGTTCTTC.

The V and J genes are TRBV27 and TRBJ2-3, with D perhaps matching TRBD2 (5 bases). With 5 bases removed from V and 0 bases from J, the gap between germline ends came to 15 bases. The CDR3 covers 16 residues. Germline assignment: CDR1 MNHEY and CDR2 SMNVEV (reference sequence). CDR3 protein: CASSPPLRASTDTQYF. The CDR3 DNA follows: TGTGCCAGCAGTCCCCCCTTGCGGGCTAGCACAGATACGCAGTATTTT.

The genes are TRBV7-3 and TRBJ2-2; D unresolved. Trimming took 5 bases from V and 6 from J, leaving 7 bases between them. Germline V gene data show CDR1 as SGHTA and CDR2 as FQGTGA. The CDR3 has 12 amino acids. The DNA for the CDR3 is TGTGCCAGCAGCGGGCCAGCCGGGGAGCTGTTTTTT. The encoded protein is CASSGPAGELFF.